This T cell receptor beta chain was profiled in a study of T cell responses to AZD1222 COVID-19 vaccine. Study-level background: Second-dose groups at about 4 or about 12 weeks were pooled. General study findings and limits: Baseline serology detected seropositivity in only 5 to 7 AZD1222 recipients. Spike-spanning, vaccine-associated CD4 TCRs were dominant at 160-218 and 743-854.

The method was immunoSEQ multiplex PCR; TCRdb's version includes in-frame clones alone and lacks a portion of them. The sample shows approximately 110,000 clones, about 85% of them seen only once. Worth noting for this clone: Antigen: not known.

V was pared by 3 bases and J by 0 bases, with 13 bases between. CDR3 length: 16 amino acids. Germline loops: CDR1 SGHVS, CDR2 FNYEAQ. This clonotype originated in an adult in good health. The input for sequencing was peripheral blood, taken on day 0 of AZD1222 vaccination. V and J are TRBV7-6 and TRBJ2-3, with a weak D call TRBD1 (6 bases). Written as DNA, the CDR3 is TGTGCCAGCAGCTTTCCCCCAGGGGTTAGCACAGATACGCAGTATTTT. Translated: CASSFPPGVSTDTQYF.